Listed here are 8 T cell receptor beta chains from one sample, sequenced in a study of cytomegalovirus exposure and HLA in healthy donors. The PCR made use of 60 Vbeta and 13 Jbeta primers. Assay used: immunoSEQ multiplex PCR; TCRdb lists only in-frame clones, some missing. Found here are 99,000 or so clones, roughly 83% of them singletons; the top ten hold around 3.5%. The sequenced material came from PBMCs. These receptors were obtained from a male donor in good health and CMV-seropositive.

Here the CDR3 reads CASSPGTNSNQPQHF. CDR3 sequence (DNA): TGCGCCAGCAGCCCGGGGACAAATAGCAATCAGCCCCAGCATTTT. V gene TRBV4-1 combines with J gene TRBJ1-5; the D gene is possibly TRBD1 (6 bases). Germline V gene lookup returns CDR1 MGHRA and CDR2 YSYEKL. There are 15 residues in the CDR3. V lost 4 bases and J lost 0, with 10 bases in between.

The chain combines TRBV12-5 with TRBJ2-7; TRBD2 agrees at 10 bases. Per germline, CDR1 LGHNT and CDR2 FRNRAP. J was trimmed by 4 bases and V by 6 bases; bases with no gene match: 9. The CDR3 sequence is 15 residues long. The CDR3 spells CASGQLAGKRYEQYF. CDR3 nucleotides: TGTGCTAGTGGACAACTAGCGGGGAAGAGGTACGAGCAGTACTTC.

The CDR3 spells CAWTRAVTEAFF. The CDR3 bases are TGTGCCTGGACCCGAGCGGTAACTGAAGCTTTCTTT. The chain couples TRBV30 to TRBJ1-1; D remains ambiguous. In germline, CDR1 is GTSNPN, CDR2 SVGIG (reference sequence). Trimming took 4 bases from V and 5 from J, leaving 11 bases between them. The CDR3 length is 12 residues.

This chain uses TRBV30 with TRBJ2-1, with 7 positions matching TRBD1. CDR3 length: 15 residues. The trim removed 0 bases at V and 4 bases at J, leaving 6 bases unmatched. In germline, CDR1 is GTSNPN, CDR2 SVGIG (reference sequence). The CDR3 bases are TGTGCCTGGAGTGTAAAGGGGGCTCGGTACAATGAGCAGTTCTTC. Its protein product is CAWSVKGARYNEQFF.

The gene calls are TRBV18 and TRBJ1-2, with 8 bases lining up with TRBD1. Germline V gene lookup returns CDR1 KGHSH and CDR2 LQKENI. Trimming cost V 5 bases and J 4 bases; bases outside gene matches: 21. CDR3 length: 19 residues. The CDR3 region has the DNA TGTGCCAGCTCAGGGCAGGGGGCTTCGGATAGCGGTTTTGCCTATGGCTACACCTTC. It specifies CASSGQGASDSGFAYGYTF.

The genes are TRBV5-4 and TRBJ1-3, with 8 nucleotides matching TRBD1. This CDR3 is built from 14 residues. The J segment lost 6 bases and the V segment lost 3 bases, leaving 5 bases of the junction unmatched. In germline, CDR1 is SGHNT, CDR2 YYREEE (reference sequence). CDR3 in amino acids: CASSSGQDKNTIYF. The CDR3 region has the DNA TGTGCCAGCAGCTCGGGACAGGATAAAAACACCATATATTTT.

The V and J genes are TRBV5-4 and TRBJ2-1; 10 bases agree with TRBD2. V lost 8 bases, J lost 3 bases, and 2 bases stayed unmatched. The CDR3 loop spans 13 amino acids. Germline assignment: CDR1 SGHNT and CDR2 YYREEE (reference sequence). This CDR3 is CASKRGGYNEQFF. The CDR3 DNA follows: TGTGCCAGTAAGCGGGGGGGCTACAATGAGCAGTTCTTC.

CDR3 amino acids: CASMDDRANRAEAFF. CDR3 DNA: TGTGCCAGCATGGATGACAGGGCTAACCGGGCTGAAGCTTTCTTT. The chain combines TRBV2 with TRBJ1-1; TRBD1 aligns across 7 bases. The CDR3 contains 15 residues. With 7 bases clipped from V and 6 bases from J, the junction kept 14 bases outside the gene matches. The germline V gene encodes CDR1 SNHLY and CDR2 FYNNEI.